The 30 T cell receptor beta chains listed next were all sequenced from one sample in a study of beta chain features in type 1 diabetes. These TCRs' antigens remain unknown. General study findings and limits: In every one of the four CD4+ subsets, TCRB CDR3s were moderately but significantly shorter in Type 1 diabetes patients.

Expressed TCRB transcripts got sequenced, as all isolated RNA was reverse transcribed. Profiling relied on immunoSEQ multiplex PCR, and the TCRdb table lists in-frame clones only, not all of them. The sample consists of about 15,000 clones, 69% of them appearing once. Sequenced material: Tregs from blood. These receptors originate from a man aged 25-45 years with type 1 diabetes.

Only a few counts were recorded for this clone. V is TRBV7-2 and J is TRBJ2-7; the match to TRBD2 covers 11 bases. Germline V CDR1 and CDR2: SGHTA, FQGNSA. V lost 4 bases and J lost 3; bases outside the gene matches: 8. This CDR3 has 16 residues. The CDR3 sequence: CASSSGSGRGSYEQYF. The CDR3 DNA reads TGTGCCAGCAGCTCCGGTAGCGGGAGGGGAAGCTACGAGCAGTACTTC.

The chain is built from TRBV10-2 and TRBJ2-3; 16 positions match TRBD2. Germline-derived CDR1 and CDR2 are WSHSY and SAAADI. There are 19 residues in the CDR3. The V gene end was trimmed by 3 bases and the J gene end by 3 bases; junction bases not matched to a gene: 9. The CDR3 spells CASSDPPGTSGRATDTQYF. As DNA, the CDR3 is TGCGCCAGCAGTGACCCCCCCGGGACTAGCGGGAGGGCAACAGATACGCAGTATTTT.

The chain is built from TRBV10-3 and TRBJ2-5; unclear D gene. TRBJ2-7 explains the end of the DNA better; the J call may be wrong. From germline, CDR1 is ENHRY and CDR2 SYGVKD. There are 12 residues in the CDR3. DNA of the CDR3: TGTGCCATCAGTGGTACCTCCTACGAGCAGTACTTC. Protein: CAISGTSYEQYF.

The chain recombines TRBV11-2 with TRBJ1-5; D gene ambiguous. The CDR3 runs 13 residues. Trimming pared 5 bases from V and 4 bases from J, leaving 9 bases between. Germline V CDR1 and CDR2: SGHAT, FQNNGV. In DNA form, the CDR3 reads TGTGCCAGCAGCCTGGAGACGAATCAGCCCCAGCATTTT. This gives the protein CASSLETNQPQHF.

V is TRBV19 and J is TRBJ1-5, with TRBD1 matching over 7 bases. Germline V lookup: CDR1 LNHDA, CDR2 SQIVND (reference sequence). After removal of 7 bases from V and 0 bases from J, the junction contained 15 bases not matched to a gene. The CDR3 is made up of 18 amino acids. This CDR3 is CASTLSRGDAYSNQPQHF. The CDR3 DNA reads TGTGCCAGTACCCTGTCCAGGGGGGACGCCTATAGCAATCAGCCCCAGCATTTT.

This chain joins TRBV19 and TRBJ2-7, with D maybe TRBD1 (6 bases). V lost 2 bases and J lost 2, with 13 bases in between. The V gene's germline CDR1 is LNHDA and CDR2 SQIVND (reference sequence). This CDR3 is 15 amino acids long. CDR3: CASSITVAGAYEQYF. Here the CDR3 DNA reads TGTGCCAGTAGTATAACCGTTGCAGGGGCCTACGAGCAGTACTTC. Using reference TRBV19 and TRBJ2-7 for the parts outside the CDR3, the full variable domain is DGGITQSPKYLFRKEGQNVTLSCEQNLNHDAMYWYRQDPGQGLRLIYYSQIVNDFQKGDIAEGYSVSREKKESFPLTVTSAQKNPTAFYLCASSITVAGAYEQYFGPGTRLTVT.

The chain employs TRBV6-5 and TRBJ1-3, with D possibly being TRBD1 (6 bases). This CDR3 region has 16 residues. The germline CDR1 and CDR2 sequences are MNHEY and SVGAGI. V was pared by 2 bases and J by 0 bases, with 11 bases between. The DNA of the CDR3 is TGTGCCAGCAGTTACGGGACAACTTTCTCTGGAAACACCATATATTTT. It is translated as CASSYGTTFSGNTIYF.

There are a few counts of this clone. CDR3 bases: TGTGCCTGGAGCCCGGGACTAGCGGGGGGGCGGGGCACCGGGGAGCTGTTTTTT. As protein: CAWSPGLAGGRGTGELFF. The gene calls are TRBV30 and TRBJ2-2; TRBD2 aligns across 16 bases. The germline gives CDR1 GTSNPN, CDR2 SVGIG (reference sequence). Unmatched junction bases numbered 8, after V lost 3 bases and J lost 4 bases. The CDR3 is 18 amino acids.

The V and J genes are TRBV5-6 and TRBJ1-1; D possibly corresponds to TRBD1 (5 bases). With 4 bases removed from V and 6 bases from J, the gap between germline ends came to 13 bases. The CDR3 totals 13 residues. CDR1 and CDR2 (germline): SGHDT, YYEEEE. For the CDR3, the DNA is TGTGCCAGCAGCCGGGGTGGGGGGTCTGAAGCTTTCTTT. This sequence encodes CASSRGGGSEAFF.

V is TRBV18 and J is TRBJ1-4; 8 nucleotides match TRBD1. Per the germline V gene, CDR1 is KGHSH and CDR2 is LQKENI. The ends lost 6 bases at V and 8 bases at J; junction bases unmatched: 8. This CDR3 comprises 14 residues. The CDR3, as DNA: TGTGCCAGCTCTCCGGGACAGGAGAGGGAAAAACTGTTTTTT. Translating gives CASSPGQEREKLFF.

CDR3 sequence reads: CASSLDLSAGEKLFF. The CDR3 DNA follows: TGTGCCAGCAGCTTAGATCTCTCCGCAGGTGAAAAACTGTTTTTT. The chain carries TRBV7-9 and TRBJ1-4, with no clear D. The CDR3 length is 15 residues. Germline-derived CDR1 and CDR2 are SEHNR and FQNEAQ (reference sequence). Trimming cost V 1 base and J 7 bases, with 13 bases left between them.

V and J are TRBV7-2 and TRBJ1-2, with a weak D call TRBD1 (6 bases). CDR1 SGHTA and CDR2 FQGNSA come from the germline V gene. V lost 5 bases to trimming and J lost 2 bases, with 12 bases between them. This CDR3 has 14 amino acids. The chain's CDR3 is CASSKGGQNYGYTF. CDR3 bases: TGTGCCAGCAGCAAGGGGGGGCAGAACTATGGCTACACCTTC.

This clone was counted a few times. V gene TRBV30 combines with J gene TRBJ1-2; D gene uncertain. The V end was cut by 0 bases, the J end by 7 bases, with 12 bases between. The CDR3 length is 13 residues. Per germline, CDR1 GTSNPN and CDR2 SVGIG (reference sequence). CDR3 nucleotides: TGTGCCTGGAGTGTCGGTAGGAGAGGTGGCTACACCTTC. The encoded protein is CAWSVGRRGGYTF.

This chain joins TRBV2 and TRBJ2-1, with 13 bases aligning to TRBD2. Germline loops: CDR1 SNHLY, CDR2 FYNNEI. The CDR3 consists of 13 residues. V gave up 8 bases and J gave up 7 bases; unmatched junction bases: 2. In DNA, the CDR3 is TGTGCCAGCCGGACTAGCGGGAGTAATGAGCAGTTCTTC. The encoded protein is CASRTSGSNEQFF.

CDR3 nucleotides: TGCGCCAGCAGCCAAACGGAGATATGGACTGAAGCTTTCTTT. It yields the protein CASSQTEIWTEAFF. This chain links TRBV4-1 with TRBJ1-1; unclear D gene. V lost 2 bases and J 5 bases, leaving 12 bases between the germline ends. Germline V CDR1 and CDR2: MGHRA, YSYEKL. CDR3 length: 14 residues.

The chain recombines TRBV7-9 with TRBJ1-2; no clear D. Germline V gene sequence: CDR1 SEHNR, CDR2 FQNEAQ (reference sequence). The CDR3 consists of 15 residues. The V end lost 3 bases, the J end lost 4 bases, and 15 bases lay between the germline ends. This chain's CDR3 is CASSLGGGITYGYTF. DNA for the CDR3: TGTGCCAGCAGCTTGGGTGGAGGGATTACCTATGGCTACACCTTC.

The V gene is TRBV5-1, the J gene TRBJ2-3; 14 bases fit TRBD2. The CDR3 has 18 residues. In germline, CDR1 is SGHRS, CDR2 YFSETQ. Germline trimming cut 0 bases from V and 1 base from J; bases unmatched to any gene: 4. The CDR3 sequence: CASSLVGTSGRGTDTQYF. DNA for the CDR3: TGCGCCAGCAGCTTGGTAGGGACTAGCGGGAGAGGCACAGATACGCAGTATTTT. Filled out from reference TRBV5-1 and TRBJ2-3, the complete variable domain reads KAGVTQTPRYLIKTRGQQVTLSCSPISGHRSVSWYQQTPGQGLQFLFEYFSETQRNKGNFPGRFSGRQFSNSRSEMNVSTLELGDSALYLCASSLVGTSGRGTDTQYFGPGTRLTVL.

There are a few counts of this clone. This chain uses TRBV10-3 with TRBJ1-3; tentatively, D is TRBD1 (6 bases). The CDR3 consists of 14 residues. Trimming took 11 bases from V and 1 from J, leaving 15 bases between them. CDR1 ENHRY and CDR2 SYGVKD come from the germline V gene. DNA of the CDR3: TGTGCCGTCGAGGGGGGGGCTTCTGGAAACACCATATATTTT. Translating gives CAVEGGASGNTIYF.

CDR3 nucleotide sequence: TGTGCCAGCTCACCATTCGTCATAAGGGGGATAAATGAGCAGTTCTTC. It yields the protein CASSPFVIRGINEQFF. V usage is TRBV18 and J usage is TRBJ2-1, with D possibly TRBD1 on 6 matching bases. Germline CDR1 is KGHSH and CDR2 is LQKENI. Trimming took off 2 bases at V and 7 bases at J, with 18 bases between the two ends. This CDR3 region has 16 residues.

V and J are TRBV30 and TRBJ2-2; D not certain. CDR1 GTSNPN and CDR2 SVGIG come from the germline V gene (reference sequence). The CDR3 consists of 15 residues. The germline V and J ends were trimmed by 0 bases and 4 bases, with 12 bases remaining between them. Written as DNA, the CDR3 is TGTGCCTGGAGTGTACCAGGAACTGGCACCGGGGAGCTGTTTTTT. Protein product: CAWSVPGTGTGELFF.

This chain connects TRBV7-6 to TRBJ2-5; the match to TRBD1 covers 10 bases. The CDR3 spans 15 residues. Germline trimming cut 3 bases from V and 3 bases from J; bases unmatched to any gene: 4. Per germline, CDR1 SGHVS and CDR2 FNYEAQ. The CDR3 DNA is TGTGCCAGCAGCTTCGCGGGACAGGGGAAAGAGACCCAGTACTTC. It specifies CASSFAGQGKETQYF.

The chain joins TRBV2 to TRBJ1-5, with D uncertain. CDR1 and CDR2 (germline): SNHLY, FYNNEI. The CDR3 has 14 residues. Trimming left V 7 bases short and J 3 bases short, with 13 bases between. The CDR3 is CASTAEVDNQPQHF. In nucleotides, the CDR3 is TGTGCCAGCACGGCGGAGGTCGACAATCAGCCCCAGCATTTT.

This chain links TRBV5-1 with TRBJ2-1; D may be TRBD1 (7 bases). The CDR3 consists of 16 residues. Germline CDR1 is SGHRS and CDR2 is YFSETQ. V was cut by 0 bases and J by 1 base, with 11 bases left in between. Written as DNA, the CDR3 is TGCGCCAGCAGCTTGGCAGGGGGGTCGTCCTACAATGAGCAGTTCTTC. It translates to CASSLAGGSSYNEQFF.

This chain connects TRBV5-1 to TRBJ2-7; 11 positions agree with TRBD1. Trimming took 3 bases from V and 2 from J; bases not matched to a gene: 7. Germline CDR1 SGHRS, CDR2 YFSETQ. The CDR3 totals 16 residues. In DNA form, the CDR3 reads TGCGCCAGCAGCTCATCCGGGACAGGGGGTACCTACGAGCAGTACTTC. Its protein is CASSSSGTGGTYEQYF.

This clone was counted once. The rearrangement links TRBV4-1 to TRBJ2-5; TRBD2 matches at 7 bases. V trimming: 3 bases; J trimming: 2 bases; junction bases outside the gene matches: 9. In germline, CDR1 is MGHRA, CDR2 YSYEKL. The CDR3 totals 16 residues. The CDR3 reads CASSHPGLAAQETQYF. CDR3 bases: TGCGCCAGCAGCCACCCGGGCCTAGCGGCACAAGAGACCCAGTACTTC.

The gene calls are TRBV19 and TRBJ2-2; 11 bases are shared with TRBD1. Germline values: CDR1 LNHDA, CDR2 SQIVND (reference sequence). The CDR3 consists of 15 residues. V lost 4 bases to trimming and J lost 6 bases; unmatched junction nucleotides: 4. The CDR3 is CASSKGQGAAGELFF. In DNA form, the CDR3 reads TGTGCCAGTAGTAAAGGACAGGGGGCGGCCGGGGAGCTGTTTTTT.

This chain joins TRBV5-4 and TRBJ2-1; a weak D match, TRBD1 (6 bases). In germline, CDR1 is SGHNT, CDR2 YYREEE (reference sequence). Trimming cost V 5 bases and J 2 bases, with 11 bases left between them. The CDR3 has 14 amino acids. The CDR3 DNA reads as TGTGCCAGCAGTTATACAGGGACCTACAATGAGCAGTTCTTC. Translating it yields CASSYTGTYNEQFF. Supplemented by reference TRBV5-4 and TRBJ2-1, the full variable domain reads ETGVTQSPTHLIKTRGQQVTLRCSSQSGHNTVSWYQQALGQGPQFIFQYYREEENGRGNFPPRFSGLQFPNYSSELNVNALELDDSALYLCASSYTGTYNEQFFGPGTRLTVL.

The rearrangement uses TRBV7-2 and TRBJ1-2, with no clear D. Germline assignment: CDR1 SGHTA and CDR2 FQGNSA. V was clipped by 1 base and J by 3 bases, with 9 bases between them. The CDR3 sequence is 14 residues long. The CDR3 loop is CASSLVVADYGYTF. CDR3 DNA sequence: TGTGCCAGCAGCTTAGTGGTAGCAGACTATGGCTACACCTTC.

This sequence joins TRBV28 and TRBJ1-1; TRBD1 agrees at 7 bases. Germline CDR1 and CDR2: MDHEN and SYDVKM. The CDR3 loop spans 15 amino acids. Trimming cost V 6 bases and J 1 base; bases outside gene matches: 8. CDR3 residues: CASSQNRGKNTEAFF. CDR3 DNA: TGTGCCAGCAGCCAGAACAGGGGAAAGAACACTGAAGCTTTCTTT.

The chain couples TRBV6-1 to TRBJ2-7; no clear D gene. The V gene lost 7 bases and the J gene lost 3 bases, with 10 bases spanning the gap. The CDR3 extends over 12 amino acids. CDR1 and CDR2 (germline): MNHNS, SASEGT. The CDR3 bases are TGTGCCAGCACCCAAACGGGCTACGAGCAGTACTTC. The encoded protein is CASTQTGYEQYF.